This T cell receptor (beta chain) came from a study of shared clonotypes between healthy human individuals. Study in general: Sampling drew on donors who were a couple of women and a few men aged 18 to 49.

V dropped 1 base and J dropped 6 bases, with 9 bases sitting between them. CDR3 size: 14 residues. Germline assignment: CDR1 SGHVS and CDR2 FNYEAQ. This table comes from immunoSEQ multiplex PCR, and its TCRdb copy is limited to in-frame clones, with some not included. The repertoire consists of millions of clones, with around 95% occurring once and the leading ten covering 0.13%. With respect to this clone: The antigen is not known.

Study-wide findings and caveats: Represented diversity, genetic and exposure-history alike, was limited by few donors. In general, naive subsets displayed greater estimated richness than memory subsets did.

The specimen sequenced was naive CD4+ T cells sorted from blood. Stated subset: CD45RA+ positively selected. The chain employs TRBV7-6 and TRBJ2-2; D gene ambiguous. The clonotype originates from a man between 18 and 29 years old in good health. DNA of the CDR3: TGTGCCAGCAGCTTAGGTCTTTCCGCCGGGGAGCTGTTTTTT. Protein sequence: CASSLGLSAGELFF.